Listed below are T cell receptor beta chains from one sample, sequenced in a study of beta chain features in type 1 diabetes. Sequencing used immunoSEQ multiplex PCR; TCRdb keeps in-frame clones, though not all of them. The repertoire consists of a few hundred thousand clones, with around 10% occurring once and the leading ten covering about 0.64%. Source material: central memory CD4+ T cells from blood. The receptors come from a man aged 25-40 years with type 1 diabetes. Each CDR3 is given with its conserved first and last residue. A D gene is named only where the DNA matches it firmly. Size is stated for part of the rows, as once, few or many counts, or as a class when the clone is expanded.

V gene	J gene	clone size	D gene	CDR3 protein	CDR3 DNA
TRBV2	TRBJ2-7	few	TRBD2	CASSYATLAGDEQYF	TGTGCCAGCAGTTACGCGACACTAGCGGGAGACGAGCAGTACTTC
TRBV7-9	TRBJ2-1	NA	TRBD2	CASSQVTKGLAGDEQFF	TGTGCCAGCAGCCAAGTTACGAAAGGACTAGCGGGAGATGAGCAGTTCTTC
TRBV4-1	TRBJ1-1	many	NA	CASSLDSHTEAFF	TGCGCCAGCAGCCTAGACAGCCACACTGAAGCTTTCTTT
TRBV5-5	TRBJ2-7	NA	NA	CASSFTGYEQYF	TGTGCCAGCAGCTTCACAGGGTACGAGCAGTACTTC
TRBV19	TRBJ1-1	many	TRBD1	CASKTGQGASMAFF	TGTGCCAGTAAGACGGGACAGGGGGCGTCGATGGCTTTCTTT
TRBV5-4	TRBJ2-1	NA	NA	CASSRKTSRWGVSYNEQFF	TGTGCCAGCAGCCGTAAAACATCGAGGTGGGGGGTCTCCTACAATGAGCAGTTCTTC
TRBV7-9	TRBJ2-5	NA	NA	CASSRQETQYF	TGTGCCTCCAGCAGGCAAGAGACCCAGTACTTC
TRBV11-2	TRBJ2-4	NA	TRBD1	CASSSPRGSNIQYF	TGTGCCAGCAGCTCCCCCAGGGGGTCGAACATTCAGTACTTC
TRBV6-1	TRBJ2-6	NA	NA	CASSDREVSGANVLTF	TGTGCCAGCAGTGACAGGGAGGTGAGTGGGGCCAACGTCCTGACTTTC
TRBV28	TRBJ1-2	few	NA	CASKGTNYGYTF	TGTGCCAGCAAGGGGACAAACTATGGCTACACCTTC
TRBV6-5	TRBJ2-7	few	TRBD2	CASSYSTSGSYEQYF	TGTGCCAGCAGTTACTCGACTAGCGGGAGCTACGAGCAGTACTTC
TRBV5-1	TRBJ2-5	NA	NA	CASSLGNRFAEETQYF	TGCGCCAGCAGCTTGGGCAACCGATTCGCCGAAGAGACCCAGTACTTC
TRBV5-1	TRBJ2-2	NA	NA	CASSLGGDAGELFF	TGCGCCAGCAGCTTGGGGGGGGACGCCGGGGAGCTGTTTTTT
TRBV5-1	TRBJ2-3	many	NA	CASSARPADTQYF	TGCGCCAGCAGCGCCCGGCCGGCCGATACGCAGTATTTT
TRBV5-1	TRBJ2-3	NA	NA	CASSYSDLITDTQYF	TGCGCCAGCAGTTATAGCGACCTTATTACAGATACGCAGTATTTT
TRBV5-1	TRBJ2-1	few	NA	CASSLVLEEQFF	TGCGCCAGCAGCTTGGTACTAGAGGAGCAGTTCTTC
TRBV7-6	TRBJ2-1	NA	NA	CASSSGLRPEQFF	TGTGCCAGCAGCTCGGGGCTTCGCCCTGAGCAGTTCTTC
TRBV7-3	TRBJ2-1	NA	TRBD2	CASSQEGIAGSNEQFF	TGTGCCAGCAGCCAAGAGGGGATAGCGGGAAGCAATGAGCAGTTCTTC
TRBV7-2	TRBJ2-1	few	TRBD2	CASSQSRDYPREQFF	TGTGCCAGCAGCCAATCCCGGGACTACCCGCGTGAGCAGTTCTTC
TRBV5-1	TRBJ2-5	few	NA	CASSLASAAQETQYF	TGCGCCAGCAGCTTGGCCTCGGCAGCCCAAGAGACCCAGTACTTC
TRBV28	TRBJ2-7	NA	TRBD2	CASSSPSGRVHEQYF	TGTGCCAGCAGTTCCCCAAGCGGGAGGGTCCACGAGCAGTACTTC
TRBV28	TRBJ1-1	few	NA	CASSSPSGNTEAFF	TGTGCCAGCAGTTCCCCCTCGGGGAACACTGAAGCTTTCTTT
TRBV7-9	TRBJ2-7	NA	TRBD1	CASSQNDRAQYF	TGTGCCAGCAGCCAGAACGACAGGGCGCAGTACTTC
TRBV4-1	TRBJ2-6	NA	TRBD1	CASSRARTGGISGANVLTF	TGCGCCAGCAGCCGTGCCAGGACAGGGGGAATATCCGGGGCCAACGTCCTGACTTTC
TRBV5-6	TRBJ1-5	NA	NA	CASSLGRNQPQHF	TGTGCCAGCAGCTTGGGGCGGAATCAGCCCCAGCATTTT
TRBV13	TRBJ2-1	NA	TRBD1	CASSLGTGAYNEQFF	TGTGCCAGCAGCTTAGGGACAGGGGCCTACAATGAGCAGTTCTTC